Below, 7 T cell receptor beta chains from the same sample are listed, as sequenced in a study of T cell repertoires in cytomegalovirus infection. These receptors lack a known antigen. One entry per CDR3 protein, called by TCRdb with MiXCR from the reads. The sample holds roughly 990,000 distinct CDR3 sequences; 31% are singletons and the top ten take 13%. The sequences come from cultured CD8+ T cells from PBMCs, collected from culture after CMV antigen stimulation. Receptor source: a human donor in good health (CMV status not recorded). Some clones in this sample may be carry-over from other donors' samples.

This clonotype was seen at least ten times. The V gene is TRBV7-6, the J gene TRBJ2-6; either TRBD1 or TRBD2 may supply D (7 bases each). The CDR3 runs to 19 residues. With 1 base removed from V and 2 bases from J, the gap between germline ends came to 18 bases. CDR1 is SGHVS and CDR2 is FNYEAQ in the germline V gene. The CDR3 DNA sequence: TGTGCCAGCAGCTTAGATTACAGGGGACTATACGCTGGGGCCAACGTCCTGACTTTC. This sequence encodes CASSLDYRGLYAGANVLTF.

This clonotype has a handful of counts. The chain couples TRBV20-1 to TRBJ2-7; D is unresolved. The CDR3 length is 14 residues. Between the trimmed V and J ends, which lost 0 bases and 3 bases, there was a span of 12 bases. The germline V gene has CDR1 DFQATT and CDR2 SNEGSKA (reference sequence). CDR3 sequence: CSARDSPLGYEQYF. CDR3 DNA: TGCAGTGCTAGAGACTCACCCCTTGGCTACGAGCAGTACTTC.

The chain combines TRBV9 with TRBJ1-1, with D hard to call. The CDR3 sequence is 14 residues long. V lost 7 bases and J lost 0, with 13 bases in between. The germline gives CDR1 SGDLS, CDR2 YYNGEE. CDR3 amino acids: CASGGGSMNTEAFF. In nucleotides, the CDR3 is TGTGCCAGCGGAGGAGGGTCCATGAACACTGAAGCTTTCTTT.

V is TRBV7-9 and J is TRBJ2-5, with TRBD2 as a possible D gene (5 bases). V was clipped by 2 bases and J by 3 bases, with 16 bases between them. Per the germline V gene, CDR1 is SEHNR and CDR2 is FQNEAQ (reference sequence). This CDR3 contains 16 residues. CDR3 residues: CASSLRRGLEEETQYF. DNA for the CDR3: TGTGCCAGCAGCTTAAGGCGAGGGCTCGAGGAAGAGACCCAGTACTTC.

This chain uses TRBV11-1 with TRBJ1-1; 11 nucleotides line up with TRBD1. CDR3 size: 15 residues. Germline loops: CDR1 SGHAT, CDR2 FQDESV (reference sequence). With V trimmed by 4 bases and J by 6 bases, 7 bases remained unmatched. DNA for the CDR3: TGTGCCAGCAGCTCGGCGGGACAGGGGGTTTCTGAAGCTTTCTTT. Residues: CASSSAGQGVSEAFF.

This clonotype was counted only a few times. The gene calls are TRBV6-1 and TRBJ2-7, with D unresolved. This CDR3 contains 13 residues. V dropped 1 base and J dropped 4 bases, with 8 bases sitting between them. CDR1 is MNHNS and CDR2 is SASEGT in the germline V gene. Here the CDR3 DNA reads TGTGCCAGCAGTGAAGGACACCCTTACGAGCAGTACGTC. It translates to CASSEGHPYEQYV.

In this sample, this clonotype turned up once. Germline is not matched at one junction end, which may reflect a read error. This chain uses TRBV12-3 or TRBV12-4 with TRBJ1-1, with D tentatively TRBD1 (5 bases). The CDR3 is 15 amino acids. The CDR3 reads CVSSGGRAMNTEAFF. CDR3 nucleotides: TGTGTCAGCAGCGGTGGCAGGGCGATGAACACTGAAGCTTTCTTT.